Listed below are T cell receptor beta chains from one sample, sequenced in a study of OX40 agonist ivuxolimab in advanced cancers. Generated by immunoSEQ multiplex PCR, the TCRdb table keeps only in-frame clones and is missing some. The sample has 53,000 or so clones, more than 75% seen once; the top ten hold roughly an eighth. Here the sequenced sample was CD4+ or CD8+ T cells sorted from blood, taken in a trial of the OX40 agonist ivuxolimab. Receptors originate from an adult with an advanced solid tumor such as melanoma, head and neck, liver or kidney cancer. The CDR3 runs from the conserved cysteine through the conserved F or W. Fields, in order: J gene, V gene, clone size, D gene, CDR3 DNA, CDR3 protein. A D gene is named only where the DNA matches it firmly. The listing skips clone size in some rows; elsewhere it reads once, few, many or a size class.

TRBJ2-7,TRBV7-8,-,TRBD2,TGTGCCAGCAGCCCCATAGCGGGAGCTGGCGAGCAGTACTTC,CASSPIAGAGEQYF
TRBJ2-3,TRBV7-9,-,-,TGTGCCAGCAGCCATGGAACAGGGCGCACAGATACGCAGTATTTT,CASSHGTGRTDTQYF
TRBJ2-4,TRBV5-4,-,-,TGTGCCAGCAGCTTTTACTCCGGTTTTGCCAAAAACATTCAGTACTTC,CASSFYSGFAKNIQYF
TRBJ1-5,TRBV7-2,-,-,TGTGCCAGCAGTCAGTGGGGAAATCAGCCCCAGCATTTT,CASSQWGNQPQHF
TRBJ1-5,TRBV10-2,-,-,TGCGCCAGCAGTGAGGGACAAATAATAAGTCAGCCCCAGCATTTT,CASSEGQIISQPQHF
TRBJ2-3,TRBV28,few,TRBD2,TGTGCCAGCAGTTTACCTAGCGGCCTCACAGATACGCAGTATTTT,CASSLPSGLTDTQYF
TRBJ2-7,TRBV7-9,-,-,TGTGCCAGCAGCTTCTTAGGCGAGCAGTACTTC,CASSFLGEQYF
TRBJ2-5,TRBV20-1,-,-,TGCAGTGCCTCGGGACCGGAGACCCAGTACTTC,CSASGPETQYF
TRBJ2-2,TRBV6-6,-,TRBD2,TGTGCCAGCAGTTACCTAGCGGGAGTAACCGGGGAGCTGTTTTTT,CASSYLAGVTGELFF
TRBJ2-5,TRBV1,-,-,TGCACCAGCTGCCCTCCGGGAAGCGAGACCCAGTACTTC,CTSCPPGSETQYF
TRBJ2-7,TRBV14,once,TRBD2,TGTGCCAGCAGCCAAGCCCTGTGGCTAGCGGGAGCCGCCTACGAGCAGTACTTC,CASSQALWLAGAAYEQYF
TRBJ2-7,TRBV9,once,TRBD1,TGTGCCAGCAGCGTAGGGACAGGGCCATCCTACGAGCAGTACTTC,CASSVGTGPSYEQYF
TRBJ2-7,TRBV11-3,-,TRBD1,TGTGCCAGCAGTCTGGACAGGTCCGCGCACGAGCAGTACTTC,CASSLDRSAHEQYF
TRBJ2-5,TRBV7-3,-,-,TGTGCCAGCAGCTTAAGTCTCGGTGTGGGGACCCAGTACTTC,CASSLSLGVGTQYF
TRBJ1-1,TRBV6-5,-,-,TGTGCCAGCAGTTACTCCTATATGACGAACACTGAAGCTTTCTTT,CASSYSYMTNTEAFF
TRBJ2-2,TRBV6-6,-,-,TGTGCCAGCCGGGATTCGAACACCGGGGAGCTGTTTTTT,CASRDSNTGELFF
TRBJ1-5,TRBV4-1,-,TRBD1,TGCGCCAGCAGCCACGAGATGGACAGGGGTTTCGGCAATCAGCCCCAGCATTTT,CASSHEMDRGFGNQPQHF
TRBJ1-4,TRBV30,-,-,TGTGCCTGGAGCCAATCACTTAATGAAAAACTGTTTTTT,CAWSQSLNEKLFF
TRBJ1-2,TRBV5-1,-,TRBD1,TGCGCCAGCAGCTTAGAAGGGACAGCTACTAACTATGGCTACACCTTC,CASSLEGTATNYGYTF
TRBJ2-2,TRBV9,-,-,TGTGCCAGCAGCGTAGACTTAGGGCCGGCTAACACCGGGGAGCTGTTTTTT,CASSVDLGPANTGELFF
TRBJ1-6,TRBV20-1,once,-,TGCAGTGCTACCGATTCACCCCTCCACTTT,CSATDSPLHF
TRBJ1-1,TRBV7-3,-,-,TGTGCCAGCAGCGTAAGGGGACCGAACACTGAAGCTTTCTTT,CASSVRGPNTEAFF
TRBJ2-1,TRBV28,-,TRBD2,TGTGCCAGCATCCCCCCGACTAGCGGGAGTCACAATGAGCAGTTCTTC,CASIPPTSGSHNEQFF
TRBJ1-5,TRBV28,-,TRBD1,TGTGCCAGCCAGACAGGGGGCCGGCAGCCCCAGCATTTT,CASQTGGRQPQHF
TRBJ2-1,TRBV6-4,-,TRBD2,TGTGCCAGCAGTGACACACCGACTAGCGGGAGGGCCGCTGAGCAGTTCTTC,CASSDTPTSGRAAEQFF
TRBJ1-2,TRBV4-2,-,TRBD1,TGTGCCAGCAGCCAAACCGCGACAGGGGCTAACTATGGCTACACCTTC,CASSQTATGANYGYTF
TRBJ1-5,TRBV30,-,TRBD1,TGTGCCTTCACCCCGGGACAGGGGGACAATCAGCCCCAGCATTTT,CAFTPGQGDNQPQHF
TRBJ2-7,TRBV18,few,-,TGTGCCAGCTCACGCGGGACGGACTACGAGCAGTACTTC,CASSRGTDYEQYF
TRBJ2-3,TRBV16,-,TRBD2,TGTGCCAGCAGCCGGGGGACTAGCGGGAGGAGCACAGATACGCAGTATTTT,CASSRGTSGRSTDTQYF
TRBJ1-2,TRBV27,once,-,TGTGCCAGCAGTTTAAAATCGGCCAGCAGGAACTATGGCTACACCTTC,CASSLKSASRNYGYTF
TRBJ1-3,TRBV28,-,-,TGTGCCAGCAGCCGTTACAGACTTACTGGAAACACCATATATTTT,CASSRYRLTGNTIYF
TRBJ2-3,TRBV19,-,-,TGTGCCAGTACCCCCCGAGGCGGGCAGCTGTCAGATACGCAGTATTTT,CASTPRGGQLSDTQYF
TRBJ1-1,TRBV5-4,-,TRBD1,TGTGCCAGCAGCTTACAGGGGTACACTGAAGCTTTCTTT,CASSLQGYTEAFF
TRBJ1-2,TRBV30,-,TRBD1,TGTGCCTGGAGTGTTCACAGGGGGCTTGGCTACACCTTC,CAWSVHRGLGYTF
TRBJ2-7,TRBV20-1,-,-,TGCAGTGCTAAAGATGTGGTCGGTAGGCACTTC,CSAKDVVGRHF
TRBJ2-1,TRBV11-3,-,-,TGTGCCAGCAGCTTAGGAGGGGGGTGGAATGAGCAGTTCTTC,CASSLGGGWNEQFF
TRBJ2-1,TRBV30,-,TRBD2,TGTGCCTGGGGGAAAGCGGGAGGTACCTACAATGAGCAGTTCTTC,CAWGKAGGTYNEQFF
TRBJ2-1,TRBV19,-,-,TGTGCCAGTAGTATAGGGCGGGAGCAGTTCTTC,CASSIGREQFF
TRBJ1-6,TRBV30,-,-,TGTGCCTGGAGCTTTAACCGGGCCTATAATTCACCCCTCCACTTT,CAWSFNRAYNSPLHF
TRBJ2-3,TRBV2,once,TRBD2,TGTGCCAGCAGTTACTTCGTAGCGGGGAGCCTCACAGATACGCAGTATTTT,CASSYFVAGSLTDTQYF
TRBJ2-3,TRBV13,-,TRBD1,TGTGCCAGCAGCCGATACAGCCACTATAACGGGACAGGGCCCTTATCTAGCACAGATACGCAGTATTTT,CASSRYSHYNGTGPLSSTDTQYF
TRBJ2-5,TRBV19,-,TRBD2,TGTGCCAGTAGTACACCTAGCGGGAGGTTAGAGACCCAGTACTTC,CASSTPSGRLETQYF
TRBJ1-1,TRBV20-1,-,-,TGCAGTGCTAGAGGGGACACTGAAGCTTTCTTT,CSARGDTEAFF
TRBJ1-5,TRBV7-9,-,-,TGTGCCAGCAGCTTAGTCTATGGTCAGGGCAATCAGCCCCAGCATTTT,CASSLVYGQGNQPQHF
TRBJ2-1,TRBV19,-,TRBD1,TGTGCCAGTAGAGCCGGGACAGGATACAATGAGCAGTTCTTC,CASRAGTGYNEQFF
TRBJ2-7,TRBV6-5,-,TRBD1,TGTGCCAGCAGTTACACCGGGACAGGGTACGAGCAGTACTTC,CASSYTGTGYEQYF
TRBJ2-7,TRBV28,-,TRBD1,TGTGCCAGTACATTGACAGGGGCCTACTACGAGCAGTACTTC,CASTLTGAYYEQYF
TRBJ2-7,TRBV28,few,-,TGTGCCAGCAGCAAGGACGTCTCCTACGAGCAGTACTTC,CASSKDVSYEQYF
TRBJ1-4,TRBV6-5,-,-,TGTGCCAGCAGTTACAACCGGGGAGGTGAAAAACTGTTTTTT,CASSYNRGGEKLFF
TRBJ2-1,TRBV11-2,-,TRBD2,TGTGCCAGCACCCCGGGGGGACTAGCGGCCCTTAATGAGCAGTTCTTC,CASTPGGLAALNEQFF
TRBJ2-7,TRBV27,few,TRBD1,TGTGCCAGCAGTACCGGACAGGGGGTCTACGAGCAGTACTTC,CASSTGQGVYEQYF
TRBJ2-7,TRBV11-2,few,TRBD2,TGTGCCAGCAGCTCGCGACTAGCGGGGTCCTACGAGCAGTACTTC,CASSSRLAGSYEQYF
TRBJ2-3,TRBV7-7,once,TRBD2,TGTGCTAGCAGCTTACTGGGGACTAGCCCAGATACGCAGTATTTT,CASSLLGTSPDTQYF
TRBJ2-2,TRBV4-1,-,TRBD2,TGCGCCAGCAGCCTTAACGTAGCGGGAGTGGGTAACACCGGGGAGCTGTTTTTT,CASSLNVAGVGNTGELFF
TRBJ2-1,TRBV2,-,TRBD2,TGTGCCAGCCCCGGGACTAGCGGGAGCTCCTACAATGAGCAGTTCTTC,CASPGTSGSSYNEQFF